This TCR beta chain was identified in a study of cytomegalovirus exposure and HLA in healthy donors. Germline CDR1 reads MNHEY; CDR2 reads SMNVEV (reference sequence). V lost 4 bases and J 1 base, leaving 7 bases between the germline ends. The CDR3 is 13 residues long. Profiled with immunoSEQ multiplex PCR; TCRdb holds only in-frame clones, not every one. The top ten clones hold approximately 2.2% of a sample with 150,000 or so clones, about 86% of them seen once. The sequenced material came from PBMCs. The chain couples TRBV27 to TRBJ2-5, with D uncertain. The TCR originated in a human donor in good health. CDR3 nucleotide sequence: TGTGCCAGCAGTTCCCCGTTCCAAGAGACCCAGTACTTC. Protein: CASSSPFQETQYF.